This TCR beta chain was captured by sequencing in a study of blood T cell repertoires in COVID-19. Repertoires were generated with immunoSEQ multiplex PCR, while TCRdb's copy carries only in-frame clones and drops some. Of about 76,000 clones in the sample, around 83% were seen once. This clonotype was sampled from a man between 60 and 75 years old with COVID-19, enrolled during active disease. What was sequenced was peripheral blood.

CDR3 in amino acids: CASSLSQETQYF. The CDR3 DNA sequence: TGCGCCAGCAGCCTGTCCCAAGAGACCCAGTACTTC. The V gene is TRBV5-1, the J gene TRBJ2-5; D remains unclear. Germline CDR1 and CDR2: SGHRS and YFSETQ. The CDR3 is made up of 12 amino acids. Trimming left V 4 bases short and J 1 base short, with 5 bases between.